Presented here are 2 T cell receptor beta chains from one specimen sequenced in a study of cytomegalovirus exposure and HLA in healthy donors. With 60 Vbeta and 13 Jbeta primers, the PCR was carried out. Measured with immunoSEQ multiplex PCR; TCRdb has only the in-frame clones, and not every one. The sample records 150,000 to 200,000 clones, about 90% being singletons. Specimen: PBMCs. The receptor source for this set is a boy aged 2 to 10 in good health and CMV-seronegative.

The chain links TRBV29-1 to TRBJ2-5; TRBD2 is a possible D gene (7 bases). This CDR3 region has 12 residues. V was shortened by 4 bases and J by 11 bases, with 17 bases between the two germline ends. CDR1 SQVTM and CDR2 ANQGSEA come from the germline V gene. The CDR3 region has the DNA TGCAGCGTTGTGGGGGGGGCAGGGGAGCAGTACTTC. As protein: CSVVGGAGEQYF.

This chain connects TRBV15 to TRBJ2-7; D is unclear. This CDR3 is built from 12 residues. The germline gives CDR1 LNHNV, CDR2 YYDKDF (reference sequence). Trimming pared 1 base from V and 3 bases from J, leaving 4 bases between. CDR3 coding DNA: TGTGCCACCAGCAGAGTCCGCTACGAGCAGTACTTC. It translates to CATSRVRYEQYF.